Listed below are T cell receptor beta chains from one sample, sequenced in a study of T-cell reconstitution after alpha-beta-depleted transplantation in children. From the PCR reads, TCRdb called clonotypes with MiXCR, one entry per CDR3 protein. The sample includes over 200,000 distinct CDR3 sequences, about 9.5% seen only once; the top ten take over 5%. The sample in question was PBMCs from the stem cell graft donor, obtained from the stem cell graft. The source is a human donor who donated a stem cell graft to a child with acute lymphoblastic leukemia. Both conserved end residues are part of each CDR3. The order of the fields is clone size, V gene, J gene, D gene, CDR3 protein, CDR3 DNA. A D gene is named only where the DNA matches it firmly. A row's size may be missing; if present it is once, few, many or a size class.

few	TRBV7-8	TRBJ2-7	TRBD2	CASSSRLPTSGGAYEQYF	TGTGCCAGCAGCTCTCGGTTACCAACTAGCGGGGGGGCCTACGAGCAGTACTTC
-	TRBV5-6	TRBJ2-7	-	CASSPLYDRVPYEQYF	TGTGCCAGCAGCCCGCTTTATGACCGTGTCCCCTACGAGCAGTACTTC
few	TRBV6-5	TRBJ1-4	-	CASSNRVLRVLGKLFF	TGTGCCAGCAGCAACAGGGTCCTCCGGGTGTTAGGAAAACTGTTTTTT
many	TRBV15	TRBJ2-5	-	CATSRDLVETQYF	TGTGCCACCAGCAGAGATTTGGTTGAGACCCAGTACTTC
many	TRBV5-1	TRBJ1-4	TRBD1	CASSLGGTQGEKLFF	TGCGCCAGCAGCTTGGGAGGGACACAGGGGGAAAAACTGTTTTTT
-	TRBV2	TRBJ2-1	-	CASSGGESGNEQFF	TGTGCCAGCAGTGGGGGGGAGTCGGGCAATGAGCAGTTCTTC
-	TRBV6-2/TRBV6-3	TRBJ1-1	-	CASNRNQPAGGEAFF	TGTGCCAGCAATCGAAATCAACCCGCTGGGGGTGAAGCTTTCTTT
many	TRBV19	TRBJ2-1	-	CASSIDRNEQFF	TGTGCCAGTAGTATAGATCGGAATGAGCAGTTCTTC
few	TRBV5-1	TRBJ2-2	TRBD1	CASSSRTGATGELFF	TGCGCCAGCAGCTCACGGACAGGGGCCACCGGGGAGCTGTTTTTT
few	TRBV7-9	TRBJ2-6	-	CASSLGAGPSGANVLTF	TGTGCCAGCAGCTTAGGTGCAGGACCCTCTGGGGCCAACGTCCTGACTTTC
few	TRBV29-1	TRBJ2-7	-	CSVEAGEDYEQYF	TGCAGCGTTGAAGCAGGGGAGGACTACGAGCAGTACTTC
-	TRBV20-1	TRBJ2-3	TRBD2	CSATGLAEDTQYF	TGCAGTGCTACGGGGCTAGCGGAAGATACGCAGTATTTT
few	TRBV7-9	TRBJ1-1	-	CASSRPDGSNTEAFF	TGTGCCAGCAGCCGCCCCGACGGCTCGAACACTGAAGCTTTCTTT
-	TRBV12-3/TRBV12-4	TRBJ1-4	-	CASSPGAATNEKLFF	TGTGCCAGCAGCCCCGGGGCCGCAACTAATGAAAAACTGTTTTTT
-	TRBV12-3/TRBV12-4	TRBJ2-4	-	CASTNKRFSQHSKNIQYF	TGTGCCAGCACCAATAAGAGGTTTAGTCAGCATTCCAAAAACATTCAGTACTTC
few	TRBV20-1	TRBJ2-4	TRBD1	CSARDRGRDYVKNIQYF	TGCAGTGCCCGGGACAGGGGGCGAGATTATGTCAAAAACATTCAGTACTTC
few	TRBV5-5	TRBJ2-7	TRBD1	CASSSQGVVTYEQYF	TGTGCCAGCAGCTCCCAGGGGGTTGTTACCTACGAGCAGTACTTC
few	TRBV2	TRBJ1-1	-	CASSGPLLYNTEAFF	TGTGCCAGCTCGGGACCGCTACTTTATAACACTGAAGCTTTCTTT
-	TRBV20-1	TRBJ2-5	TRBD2	CSALVAGKETQYF	TGCAGTGCTCTCGTAGCGGGGAAAGAGACCCAGTACTTC
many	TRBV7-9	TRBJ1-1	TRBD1	CASSGRTGGRTEAFF	TGTGCCAGCAGCGGACGGACAGGGGGCAGGACTGAAGCTTTCTTT
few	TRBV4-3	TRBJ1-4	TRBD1	CASSLDQGGRHPGKLFF	TGCGCCAGCAGCTTGGATCAGGGGGGGAGGCACCCGGGAAAACTGTTTTTT
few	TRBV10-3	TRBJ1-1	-	CAISESITGTGNTEAFF	TGTGCCATCAGTGAGTCGATAACGGGGACGGGGAACACTGAAGCTTTCTTT
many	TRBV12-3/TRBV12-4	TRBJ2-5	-	CASSEGHRGTQYF	TGTGCCAGCAGCGAAGGCCATAGGGGGACCCAGTACTTC
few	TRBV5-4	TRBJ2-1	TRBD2	CASNQVAGDYNEQFF	TGTGCCAGCAACCAAGTGGCGGGGGATTACAATGAGCAGTTCTTC
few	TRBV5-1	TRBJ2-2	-	CASSRVTSTSGELFF	TGCGCCAGCAGCAGGGTTACTTCAACGTCCGGGGAGCTGTTTTTT
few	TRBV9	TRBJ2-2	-	CASSAYANTGELFF	TGTGCCAGCAGCGCATACGCGAACACCGGGGAGCTGTTTTTT
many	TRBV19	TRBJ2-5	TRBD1	CASRDRGQETQYF	TGTGCCAGTAGGGACAGGGGGCAAGAGACCCAGTACTTC
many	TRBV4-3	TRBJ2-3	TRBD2	CASSQDASGGGDTQYF	TGCGCCAGCAGCCAAGATGCTAGCGGGGGAGGTGATACGCAGTATTTT
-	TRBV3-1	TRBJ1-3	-	CASSQDPVGPGNTIYF	TGTGCCAGCAGCCAAGATCCCGTGGGCCCTGGAAACACCATATATTTT
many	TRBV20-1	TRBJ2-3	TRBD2	CSAKTSGGRDTQYF	TGCAGTGCTAAGACTAGCGGGGGTCGGGATACGCAGTATTTT
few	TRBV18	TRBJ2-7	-	CASSPPVSKEGGYEQYF	TGTGCCAGCTCACCACCGGTATCAAAGGAGGGGGGGTACGAGCAGTACTTC
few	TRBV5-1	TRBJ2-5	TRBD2	CASSSLRGGQETQYF	TGCGCCAGCAGCTCTCTTCGGGGGGGACAAGAGACCCAGTACTTC
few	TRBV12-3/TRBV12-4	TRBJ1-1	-	CASSSPGPSDTEAFF	TGTGCCAGCAGTTCTCCTGGACCATCGGACACTGAAGCTTTCTTT
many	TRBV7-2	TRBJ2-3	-	CASSSGSSTDTQYF	TGTGCCAGCAGCTCCGGATCTAGCACAGATACGCAGTATTTT
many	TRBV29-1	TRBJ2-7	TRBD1	CSVEDDRASSYEQYF	TGCAGCGTTGAGGATGACAGGGCATCCTCCTACGAGCAGTACTTC
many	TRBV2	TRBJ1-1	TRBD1	CASSEHLTGVNTEAFF	TGTGCCAGCAGTGAGCACCTGACAGGGGTAAACACTGAAGCTTTCTTT
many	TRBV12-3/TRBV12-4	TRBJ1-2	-	CASSPRLGGYTF	TGTGCCAGCAGTCCTCGTTTGGGTGGCTACACCTTC
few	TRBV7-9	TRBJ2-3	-	CASSFSLGATDTQYF	TGTGCCAGCAGCTTTAGTCTAGGGGCCACAGATACGCAGTATTTT
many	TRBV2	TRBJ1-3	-	CARSTAGNTIYF	TGTGCCAGATCCACAGCTGGAAACACCATATATTTT
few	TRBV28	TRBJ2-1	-	CASSLEGPLGNNEQFF	TGTGCCAGCAGTTTGGAGGGGCCCTTGGGTAACAATGAGCAGTTCTTC